The present TCR beta chain was sequenced within a study of shared clonotypes between healthy human individuals (TCRdb year 2020). Context from the whole study: The cohort comprised a couple of women and a few men aged 18 to 49 years. Per donor, three plates each were used for CD4 naive and CD4 memory, two for CD8 naive, and one for CD8 memory. The study deeply sequenced blood TCR repertoires of about 5 healthy adults to estimate repertoire size and the extent of clonotype sharing between individuals. Different laboratories and diverse techniques were used to prepare libraries and sequence TCR repertoires, to increase sequencing depth and limit assay-specific biases. Each donor's leukapheresis produced roughly between roughly 0.85 and 9.5 billion PBMCs. Study-wide conclusions, independent of this receptor: Even with the large sequencing depth, rarefaction of the sorted-subset datasets indicated that sequencing was incomplete. Pairwise subsampling indicated that sequencing depth was expected to affect the degree of clonotype sharing among donors. Clonotypes shared by all four sorted-subset donors showed higher generation probabilities than non-shared clonotypes. The genetic and exposure-history diversity represented was limited by the small number of donors. Sampling was restricted to blood, and TCR repertoires in tissues likely differ from the TCR repertoires found in blood. Across four donors, 4.5% to 6.5% of naive CD4, roughly 3.3% of naive CD8, roughly 2.2% of memory CD4, and 0.4% of memory CD8 clonotypes were shared. Naive subsets generally had larger estimated clonotype richness than memory subsets did.

TCR CDR3 regions were amplified from genomic DNA by multiplex PCR using the deep immunoSEQ assay. Extracted genomic DNA from each cell subset was spread evenly across all wells of several immunoSEQ 96-well plates, with each plate serving as a replicate. Each replicate PCR for sorted subsets received about 210 ng genomic DNA, equal to about 30,000 T cell genomes. The purified libraries were quantified using a Qubit 3.0 fluorometer, sized with a Bioanalyzer 2100, and then quantified again using the KAPA Library Quantification kit. Every immunoSEQ 96-well plate was sequenced on a separate single-read 150-cycle Illumina NextSeq 550 flow cell. Concerning the study's data processing: Because only junctional sequences without quality scores were contained in the immunoSEQ output, filtering matching that applied to full-length reads could not be performed. To assign V/J genes and CDR3, sequences were annotated using PyIR, a Python wrapper for IgBLAST v1.9, with IMGT germline references. Reads were filtered out if the reads had weak V/J assignments (E-value above 1e-6), no CDR3, stop codons, out-of-frame junctions, or ambiguous translated residues. A V3J clonotype was defined by an identical inferred V gene, J gene, and CDR3 amino acid sequence. The percentage overlap between two repertoires was calculated by dividing the number of shared unique clonotypes by the size of the smaller repertoire. Three approaches were used to assess repertoire richness: RTK rarefaction, the Chao1 estimator, and Recon v2.1 estimates of unobserved clonotypes. For all TCRbeta clonotypes obtained by the gDNA method from several donors, generation probabilities were computed with OLGA. Sourced from immuneACCESS, this table was stored by TCRdb with only in-frame sequences that have V and J called. A share of the clones is absent; for the studies checked, an unresolved V gene accounts for under half, and the remainder has no known explanation. V and J calls and clone size are as listed in that table; D and trimming were resolved from the DNA. Present in this sample are millions of clones, roughly 94% of which were seen just once. Approximately 0.13% of the sample is in the top ten clones.

There are 13 amino acids in the CDR3, from cysteine to phenylalanine inclusive. Only the CDR3 part of the read is kept: 39 bases, read in frame from the first base. The CDR1 and CDR2 encoded by the germline V gene are SGHTA and FQGTGA. Remarks on this clone: This clone's antigen is unknown. Compared with germline, one end of the junction differs, possibly owing to a read error.

Donors were healthy HIV-negative adults with no recently reported acute infections or vaccinations. Only Caucasian adults living in Nashville, Tennessee, USA were represented among the donors. CD4+ T cells were enriched by magnetic negative selection; naive cells were then positively selected on CD45RA, and the negative fraction formed the memory subset. After blood collection by leukapheresis, PBMCs were isolated using Ficoll-Histopaque density gradient centrifugation and then cryopreserved in the vapor phase of liquid nitrogen. Analytical flow cytometry was used to check the purity and quantity of each magnetically sorted T cell population. Genomic DNA was isolated from every sorted fraction and measured by UV absorbance on a Nanodrop 2000c.

Sequenced input: naive CD4+ T cells sorted from blood. This specimen's cell subset or site label, per the study, means: CD45RA+ positively selected. This receptor was identified in a man aged 18-30 years in good health. This chain joins TRBV7-3 to TRBJ1-1; TRBD1 might be the D gene, on 5 matching bases. CDR3 reads: CASSLVGTGYPLF. Read as DNA, the sequence is TGTGCCAGCAGCTTAGTAGGGACCGGTTACCCTCTCTTT.